The present T cell receptor beta chain was sequenced within a study of human T cells and chemical hapten exposure. Study summary: TCR yields per sample varied mostly from small pooled library volume differences.

Trimming took 3 bases from V and 6 from J, leaving 15 bases between them. Germline CDR1 reads SGHTA; CDR2 reads FQGNSA. The CDR3 contains 15 residues. This clonotype was found a few times. Antigen specificity is unknown. It was unfractionated whole blood from which total RNA was extracted. The library labeled individual cDNA molecules by adding unique molecular identifiers to them. In the authors' methods: Samples had a median of around 96,000 TCRs, ranging 23,224 to 690,600. TCRdb called the 5' RACE reads again in MiXCR, with one record for every CDR3 protein. The V and J calls follow TCRdb's processing rather than the paper's. Among roughly 81,000 distinct CDR3 sequences, more than 15% were seen once, and the ten largest hold 6.5% to 7%. Study findings and constraints: After DPC sensitization, TCRs above 1 in 1000 frequency showed no change.

The chain recombines TRBV7-2 with TRBJ1-5; the D gene is possibly TRBD1 (6 bases). This sequence originates from a female donor in good health. CDR3 residues: CASSFSTGGGQPQHF. Here the CDR3 DNA reads TGTGCCAGCAGCTTCTCAACGGGGGGCGGTCAGCCCCAGCATTTT. Filled out from reference TRBV7-2 and TRBJ1-5, the complete variable domain reads GAGVSQSPSNKVTEKGKDVELRCDPISGHTALYWYRQSLGQGLEFLIYFQGNSAPDKSGLPSDRFSAERTGGSVSTLTIQRTQQEDSAVYLCASSFSTGGGQPQHFGDGTRLSIL.